The T cell receptor beta chain described here comes from a study of T-cell memory formation after mild COVID-19. Study-level results: Second-wave clones with a day 37 peak had unconfirmed SARS-CoV-2 specificity. Some SARS-CoV-2-responding clones were already detected in memory before infection. Whereas later expanders leaned CD4+, clones contracting day 15 to 85 showed a balanced CD4/CD8 makeup.

TCRdb redid the calling of the 5' RACE reads with MiXCR, one entry per CDR3 protein. The table lists hundreds of thousands of distinct CDR3 sequences, about 15% of them singletons. This clonotype has only a few counts. Antigen: not known. CDR1 is MGHDK, CDR2 SYGVNS, per germline. CDR3 length equals 14 residues. V shed 4 bases and J shed 6 bases, with 15 bases lying between them. Source material: PBMCs or a T cell subset sorted from them (not recorded which). The chain uses TRBV25-1 and TRBJ1-1, with TRBD1 as a possible D gene (5 bases). The origin of this receptor is a young man who had mild COVID-19 (a few samples of this study predate the infection). Cell type and time point are not known. CDR3 loop: CASSGGALRAEAFF. The CDR3 nucleotides read TGTGCCAGCAGTGGTGGGGCTCTTCGGGCTGAAGCTTTCTTT. Full variable domain (outside the CDR3, taken from reference TRBV25-1 and TRBJ1-1): EADIYQTPRYLVIGTGKKITLECSQTMGHDKMYWYQQDPGMELHLIHYSYGVNSTEKGDLSSESTVSRIRTEHFPLTLESARPSHTSQYLCASSGGALRAEAFFGQGTRLTVV.